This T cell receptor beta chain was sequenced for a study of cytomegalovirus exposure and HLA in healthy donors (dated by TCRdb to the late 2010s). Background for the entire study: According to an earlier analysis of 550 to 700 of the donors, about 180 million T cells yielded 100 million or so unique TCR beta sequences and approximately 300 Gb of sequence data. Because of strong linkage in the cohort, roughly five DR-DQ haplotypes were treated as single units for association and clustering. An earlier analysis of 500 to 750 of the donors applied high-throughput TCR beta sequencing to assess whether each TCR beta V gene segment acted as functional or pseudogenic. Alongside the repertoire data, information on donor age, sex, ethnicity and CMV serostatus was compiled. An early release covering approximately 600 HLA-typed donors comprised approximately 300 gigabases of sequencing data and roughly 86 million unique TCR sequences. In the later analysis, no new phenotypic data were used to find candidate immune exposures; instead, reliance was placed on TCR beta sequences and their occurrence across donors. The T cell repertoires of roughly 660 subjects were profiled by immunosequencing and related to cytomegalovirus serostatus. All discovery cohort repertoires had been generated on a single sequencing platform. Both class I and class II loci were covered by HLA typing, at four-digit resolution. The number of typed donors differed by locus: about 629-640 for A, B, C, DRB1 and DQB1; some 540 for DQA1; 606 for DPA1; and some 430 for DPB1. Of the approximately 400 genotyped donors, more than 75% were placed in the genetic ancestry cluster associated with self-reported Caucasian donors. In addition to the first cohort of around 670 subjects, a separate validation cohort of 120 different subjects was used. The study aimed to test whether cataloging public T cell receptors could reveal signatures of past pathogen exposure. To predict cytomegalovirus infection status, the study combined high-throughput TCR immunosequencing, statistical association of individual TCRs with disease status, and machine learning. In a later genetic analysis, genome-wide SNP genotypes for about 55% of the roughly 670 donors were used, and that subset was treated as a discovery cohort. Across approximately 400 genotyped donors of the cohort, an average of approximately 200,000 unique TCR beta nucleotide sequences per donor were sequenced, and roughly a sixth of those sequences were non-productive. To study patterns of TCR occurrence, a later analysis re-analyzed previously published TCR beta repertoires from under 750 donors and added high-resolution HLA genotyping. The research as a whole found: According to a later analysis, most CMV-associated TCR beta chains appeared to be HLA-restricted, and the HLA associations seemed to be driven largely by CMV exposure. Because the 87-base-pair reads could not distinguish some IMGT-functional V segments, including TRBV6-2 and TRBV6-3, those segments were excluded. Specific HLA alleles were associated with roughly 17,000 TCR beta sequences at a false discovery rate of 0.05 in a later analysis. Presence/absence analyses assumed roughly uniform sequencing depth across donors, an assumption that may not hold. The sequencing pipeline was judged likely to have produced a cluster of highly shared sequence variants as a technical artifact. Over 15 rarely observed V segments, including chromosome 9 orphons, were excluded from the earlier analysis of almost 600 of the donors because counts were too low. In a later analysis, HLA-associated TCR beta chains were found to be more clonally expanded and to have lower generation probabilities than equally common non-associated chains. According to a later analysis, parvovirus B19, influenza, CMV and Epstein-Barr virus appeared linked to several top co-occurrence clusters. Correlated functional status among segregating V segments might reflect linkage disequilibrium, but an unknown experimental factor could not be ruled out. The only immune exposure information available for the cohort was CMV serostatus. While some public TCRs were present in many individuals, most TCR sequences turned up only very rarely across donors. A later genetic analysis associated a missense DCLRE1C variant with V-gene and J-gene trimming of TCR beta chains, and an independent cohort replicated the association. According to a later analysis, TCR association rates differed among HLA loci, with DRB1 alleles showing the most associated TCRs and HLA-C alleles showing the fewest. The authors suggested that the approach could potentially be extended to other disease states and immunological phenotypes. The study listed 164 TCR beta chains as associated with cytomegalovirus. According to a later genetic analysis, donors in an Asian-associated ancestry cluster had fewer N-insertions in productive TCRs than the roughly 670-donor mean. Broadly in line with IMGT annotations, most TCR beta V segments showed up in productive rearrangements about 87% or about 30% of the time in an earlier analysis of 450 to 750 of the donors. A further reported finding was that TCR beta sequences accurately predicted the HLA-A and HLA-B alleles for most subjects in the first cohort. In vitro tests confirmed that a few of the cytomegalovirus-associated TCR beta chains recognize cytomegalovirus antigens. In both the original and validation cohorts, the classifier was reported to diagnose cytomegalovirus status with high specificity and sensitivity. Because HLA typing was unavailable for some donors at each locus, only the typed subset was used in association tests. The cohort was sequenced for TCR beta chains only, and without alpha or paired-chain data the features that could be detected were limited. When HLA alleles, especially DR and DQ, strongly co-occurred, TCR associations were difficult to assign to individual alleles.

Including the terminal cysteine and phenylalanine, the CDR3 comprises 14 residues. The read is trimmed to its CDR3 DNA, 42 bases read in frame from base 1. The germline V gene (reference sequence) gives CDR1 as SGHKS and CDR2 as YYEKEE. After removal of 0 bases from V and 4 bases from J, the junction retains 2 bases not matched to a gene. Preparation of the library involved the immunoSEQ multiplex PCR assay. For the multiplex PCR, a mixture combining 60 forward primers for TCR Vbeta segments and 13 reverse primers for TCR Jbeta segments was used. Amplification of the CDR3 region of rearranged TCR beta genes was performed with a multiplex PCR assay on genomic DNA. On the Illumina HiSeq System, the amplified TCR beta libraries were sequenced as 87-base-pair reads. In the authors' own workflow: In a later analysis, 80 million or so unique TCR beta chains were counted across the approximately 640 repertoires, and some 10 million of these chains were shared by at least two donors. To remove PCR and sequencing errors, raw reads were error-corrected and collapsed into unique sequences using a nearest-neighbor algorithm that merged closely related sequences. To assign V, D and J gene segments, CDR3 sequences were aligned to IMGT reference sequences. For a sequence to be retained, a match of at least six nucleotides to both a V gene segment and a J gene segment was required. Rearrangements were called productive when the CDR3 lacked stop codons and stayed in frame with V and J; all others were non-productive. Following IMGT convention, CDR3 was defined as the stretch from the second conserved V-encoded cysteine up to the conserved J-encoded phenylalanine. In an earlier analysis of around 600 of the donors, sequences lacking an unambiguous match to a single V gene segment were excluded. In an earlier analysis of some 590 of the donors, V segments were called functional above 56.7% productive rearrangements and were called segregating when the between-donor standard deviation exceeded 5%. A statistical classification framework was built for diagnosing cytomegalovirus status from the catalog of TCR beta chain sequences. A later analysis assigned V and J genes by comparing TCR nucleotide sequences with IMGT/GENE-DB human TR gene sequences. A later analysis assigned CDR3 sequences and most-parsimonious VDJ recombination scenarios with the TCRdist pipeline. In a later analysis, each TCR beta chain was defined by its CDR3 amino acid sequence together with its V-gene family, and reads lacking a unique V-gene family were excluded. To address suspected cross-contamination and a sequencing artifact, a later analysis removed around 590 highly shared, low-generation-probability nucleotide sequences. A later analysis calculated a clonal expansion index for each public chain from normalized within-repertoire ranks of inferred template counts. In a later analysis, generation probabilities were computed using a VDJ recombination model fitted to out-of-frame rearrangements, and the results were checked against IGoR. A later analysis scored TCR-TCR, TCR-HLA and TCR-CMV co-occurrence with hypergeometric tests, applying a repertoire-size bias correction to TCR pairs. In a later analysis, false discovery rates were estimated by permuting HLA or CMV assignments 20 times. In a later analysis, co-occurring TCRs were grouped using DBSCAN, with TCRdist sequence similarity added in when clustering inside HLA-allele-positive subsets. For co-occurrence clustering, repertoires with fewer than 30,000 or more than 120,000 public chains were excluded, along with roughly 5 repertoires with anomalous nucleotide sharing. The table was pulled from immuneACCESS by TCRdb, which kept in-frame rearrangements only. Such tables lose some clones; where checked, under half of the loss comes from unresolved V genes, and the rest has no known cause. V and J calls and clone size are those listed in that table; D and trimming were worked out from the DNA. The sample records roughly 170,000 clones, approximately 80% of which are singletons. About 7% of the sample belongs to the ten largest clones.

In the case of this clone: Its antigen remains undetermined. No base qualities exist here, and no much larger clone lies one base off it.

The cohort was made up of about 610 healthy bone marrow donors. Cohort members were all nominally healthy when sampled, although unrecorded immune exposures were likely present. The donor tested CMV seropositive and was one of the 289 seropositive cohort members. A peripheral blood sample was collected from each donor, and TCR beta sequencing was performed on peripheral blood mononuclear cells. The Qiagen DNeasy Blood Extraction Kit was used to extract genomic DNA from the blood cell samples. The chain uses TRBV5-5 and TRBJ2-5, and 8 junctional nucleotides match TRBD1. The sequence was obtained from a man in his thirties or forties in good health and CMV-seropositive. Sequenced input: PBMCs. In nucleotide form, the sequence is TGTGCCAGCAGCTTGGTCGACAGGGGAGAGACCCAGTACTTC. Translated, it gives CASSLVDRGETQYF.